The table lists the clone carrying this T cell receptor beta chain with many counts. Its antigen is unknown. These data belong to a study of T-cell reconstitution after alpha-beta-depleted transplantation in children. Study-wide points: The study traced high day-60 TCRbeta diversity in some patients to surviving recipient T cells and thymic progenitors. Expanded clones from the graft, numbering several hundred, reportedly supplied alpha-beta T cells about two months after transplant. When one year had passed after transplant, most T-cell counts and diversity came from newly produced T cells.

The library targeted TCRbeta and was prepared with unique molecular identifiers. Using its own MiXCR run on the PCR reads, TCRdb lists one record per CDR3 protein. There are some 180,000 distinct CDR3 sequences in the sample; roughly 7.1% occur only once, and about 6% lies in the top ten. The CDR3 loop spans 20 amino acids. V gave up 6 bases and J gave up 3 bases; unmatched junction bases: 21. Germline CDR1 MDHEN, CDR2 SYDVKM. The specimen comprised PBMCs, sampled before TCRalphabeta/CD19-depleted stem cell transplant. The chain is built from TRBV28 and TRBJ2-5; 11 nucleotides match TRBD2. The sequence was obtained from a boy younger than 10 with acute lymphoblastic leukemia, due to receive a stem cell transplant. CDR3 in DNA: TGTGCCAGCAGACAGGGTCTGAAGCGTACTAGCGGGGGTTCGGAAGAGACCCAGTACTTC. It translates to CASRQGLKRTSGGSEETQYF.